Listed below are T cell receptor beta chains from one sample, sequenced in a study of human thymus T cells. Assay: immunoSEQ multiplex PCR; the TCRdb copy retains only in-frame clones and omits some. The sample records under 70,000 clones, nearly 95% being singletons. The sequenced sample was blood. Source of these receptors: a boy under two years old with a congenital heart defect but otherwise immunologically healthy. Both conserved end residues are part of each CDR3. Fields, in order: V gene, clone size, J gene, D gene, CDR3 DNA, CDR3 protein. The D gene is left open where the match is weak. Some rows mark clone size as missing; the rest say once, few, many or name a class of expanded clone.

v_call: TRBV5-4
clone_size: NA
j_call: TRBJ2-6
d_call: NA
cdr3_nt: TGTGCCAGCAGCTTGCCGGCCTCTGGGGCCAACGTCCTGACTTTC
cdr3_aa: CASSLPASGANVLTF

v_call: TRBV10-1
clone_size: NA
j_call: TRBJ2-1
d_call: TRBD2
cdr3_nt: TGCGCCAGCAGTGAGCCACGGGGCGGGAGGGCCCATGAGCAGTTCTTC
cdr3_aa: CASSEPRGGRAHEQFF

v_call: TRBV27
clone_size: few
j_call: TRBJ1-6
d_call: NA
cdr3_nt: TGTGCCAGCAGGACGGGAGGTTCACCCCTCCACTTT
cdr3_aa: CASRTGGSPLHF

v_call: TRBV4-1
clone_size: NA
j_call: TRBJ1-5
d_call: NA
cdr3_nt: TGCGCCAGCAGCCAAGATGAGTTGGGGAATCAGCCCCAGCATTTT
cdr3_aa: CASSQDELGNQPQHF

v_call: TRBV7-2
clone_size: NA
j_call: TRBJ2-7
d_call: NA
cdr3_nt: TGTGCCAGCAGCTTAGTCGACGGAGGGCTCTACGAGCAGTACTTC
cdr3_aa: CASSLVDGGLYEQYF

v_call: TRBV29-1
clone_size: NA
j_call: TRBJ1-1
d_call: NA
cdr3_nt: TGCAGCGTTGAAGATCGGGGGAAGGAGGGTTACCCTGAAGCTTTCTTT
cdr3_aa: CSVEDRGKEGYPEAFF

v_call: TRBV5-6
clone_size: NA
j_call: TRBJ2-7
d_call: TRBD1
cdr3_nt: TGTGCCAGCAGCCCCGACAGGGGGCTTGGCGAGCAGTACTTC
cdr3_aa: CASSPDRGLGEQYF

v_call: TRBV4-1
clone_size: once
j_call: TRBJ2-3
d_call: NA
cdr3_nt: TGCGCCAGCAGCCAAGGTCCCACAGCTATCACAGATACGCAGTATTTT
cdr3_aa: CASSQGPTAITDTQYF

v_call: TRBV9
clone_size: NA
j_call: TRBJ1-3
d_call: TRBD1
cdr3_nt: TGTGCCAGCAGCGTAGGGACAGGGGTATCTGGAAACACCATATATTTT
cdr3_aa: CASSVGTGVSGNTIYF

v_call: TRBV19
clone_size: NA
j_call: TRBJ2-3
d_call: NA
cdr3_nt: TGTGCCAGTAGTAGGTCCAGGGACACAGATACGCAGTATTTT
cdr3_aa: CASSRSRDTDTQYF

v_call: TRBV7-9
clone_size: once
j_call: TRBJ2-7
d_call: TRBD2
cdr3_nt: TGTGCCAGCAGCTCTACTAGCGGTACCTACGAGCAGTACTTC
cdr3_aa: CASSSTSGTYEQYF

v_call: TRBV7-2
clone_size: NA
j_call: TRBJ2-7
d_call: NA
cdr3_nt: TGTGCCAGCAGGGACCCCCCCTCCTACGAGCAGTACTTC
cdr3_aa: CASRDPPSYEQYF

v_call: TRBV4-1
clone_size: NA
j_call: TRBJ2-3
d_call: NA
cdr3_nt: TGCGCCAGCAGCCAACTTGGCGGGGGCACAGATACGCAGTATTTT
cdr3_aa: CASSQLGGGTDTQYF

v_call: TRBV19
clone_size: once
j_call: TRBJ1-2
d_call: NA
cdr3_nt: TGTGCCAGTAGTATAGAAGGCAGGAGTCTCTATGGCTACACCTTC
cdr3_aa: CASSIEGRSLYGYTF

v_call: TRBV5-1
clone_size: NA
j_call: TRBJ1-2
d_call: NA
cdr3_nt: TGCGCCAGCAGCTGGGGAACAGCGGGTAGCCTTTATGGCTACACCTTC
cdr3_aa: CASSWGTAGSLYGYTF

v_call: TRBV11-2
clone_size: NA
j_call: TRBJ2-7
d_call: NA
cdr3_nt: TGTGCCAGCAGCTTACAAGGGGTCGAGCAGTACTTC
cdr3_aa: CASSLQGVEQYF

v_call: TRBV10-3
clone_size: NA
j_call: TRBJ2-3
d_call: TRBD2
cdr3_nt: TGTGCCATCAGTGATGGATTGACTAGCGGGAGTTGGGCAGATACGCAGTATTTT
cdr3_aa: CAISDGLTSGSWADTQYF

v_call: TRBV14
clone_size: NA
j_call: TRBJ1-1
d_call: NA
cdr3_nt: TGTGCCAGCAGCCTCAGTAAGGTACAGGCCCCAATGAACACTGAAGCTTTCTTT
cdr3_aa: CASSLSKVQAPMNTEAFF

v_call: TRBV18
clone_size: NA
j_call: TRBJ1-2
d_call: NA
cdr3_nt: TGTGCCAGCTCACCCGGGGTCCCCACATATGGCTACACCTTC
cdr3_aa: CASSPGVPTYGYTF

v_call: TRBV14
clone_size: NA
j_call: TRBJ2-1
d_call: TRBD2
cdr3_nt: TGTGCCAGCAGCCTAAGACTAGCAAGTGAGCAGTTCTTC
cdr3_aa: CASSLRLASEQFF

v_call: TRBV28
clone_size: NA
j_call: TRBJ1-5
d_call: NA
cdr3_nt: TGTGCCAGCAATAATAAACAGTTCAATCAGCCCCAGCATTTT
cdr3_aa: CASNNKQFNQPQHF

v_call: TRBV21-1
clone_size: NA
j_call: TRBJ1-6
d_call: NA
cdr3_nt: TGTGCCAGCAGCCCGCGACAGGGGCCCTATAATTCACCCCTCCACTTT
cdr3_aa: CASSPRQGPYNSPLHF

v_call: TRBV7-2
clone_size: NA
j_call: TRBJ2-1
d_call: NA
cdr3_nt: TGTGCCAGCAGCTTAGTAGGGGGGAACTCCTACAATGAGCAGTTCTTC
cdr3_aa: CASSLVGGNSYNEQFF

v_call: TRBV15
clone_size: NA
j_call: TRBJ2-7
d_call: TRBD2
cdr3_nt: TGTGCCACCAGCACTAGCGGGGGGGGTTCCTACGAGCAGTACTTC
cdr3_aa: CATSTSGGGSYEQYF

v_call: TRBV7-2
clone_size: once
j_call: TRBJ2-3
d_call: NA
cdr3_nt: TGTGCCAGCAGCTTAGTGTCTAGCACAGATACGCAGTATTTT
cdr3_aa: CASSLVSSTDTQYF

v_call: TRBV6-6
clone_size: NA
j_call: TRBJ1-5
d_call: TRBD1
cdr3_nt: TGTGCCAGCAGTTACTCACCGGACAGGTTAAATCAGCCCCAGCATTTT
cdr3_aa: CASSYSPDRLNQPQHF

v_call: TRBV2
clone_size: NA
j_call: TRBJ2-2
d_call: TRBD1
cdr3_nt: TGTGCCAGAGGGACAGGGAGCATCACCGGGGAGCTGTTTTTT
cdr3_aa: CARGTGSITGELFF

v_call: TRBV19
clone_size: NA
j_call: TRBJ1-4
d_call: NA
cdr3_nt: TGTGCCAGTAGTATGTATGAAAAACTGTTTTTT
cdr3_aa: CASSMYEKLFF

v_call: TRBV6-1
clone_size: NA
j_call: TRBJ2-1
d_call: NA
cdr3_nt: TGTGCCAGCAAGGAGGGGGCCATGGATCACAATGAGCAGTTCTTC
cdr3_aa: CASKEGAMDHNEQFF

v_call: TRBV7-9
clone_size: NA
j_call: TRBJ1-1
d_call: NA
cdr3_nt: TGTGCCAGCAGCTTAGAAAGGACCGCTTTCACTGAAGCTTTCTTT
cdr3_aa: CASSLERTAFTEAFF

v_call: TRBV28
clone_size: NA
j_call: TRBJ1-1
d_call: TRBD1
cdr3_nt: TGTGCCAGCAGTTTACCCGACAGGGGGGCAGCTTTCTTT
cdr3_aa: CASSLPDRGAAFF

v_call: TRBV19
clone_size: NA
j_call: TRBJ2-5
d_call: TRBD2
cdr3_nt: TGTGCCAGTAGTCCAGGACTAGCGGGGGGCCTAAGAGAGACCCAGTACTTC
cdr3_aa: CASSPGLAGGLRETQYF

v_call: TRBV5-4
clone_size: NA
j_call: TRBJ2-5
d_call: NA
cdr3_nt: TGTGCCAGCAGCTTTGTCCGCTCAGAGACCCAGTACTTC
cdr3_aa: CASSFVRSETQYF

v_call: TRBV4-3
clone_size: NA
j_call: TRBJ2-5
d_call: NA
cdr3_nt: TGCGCCAGCAGCCTGAGCAGGGGATCGGGAGAGACCCAGTACTTC
cdr3_aa: CASSLSRGSGETQYF

v_call: TRBV19
clone_size: NA
j_call: TRBJ1-4
d_call: NA
cdr3_nt: TGTGCCAGTAGTAAACAAAACTCGGGTGAAAAACTGTTTTTT
cdr3_aa: CASSKQNSGEKLFF

v_call: TRBV4-1
clone_size: NA
j_call: TRBJ1-5
d_call: TRBD1
cdr3_nt: TGCGCCAGCAGCCAAGTCCCAGGGGGTCAGCCCCAGCATTTT
cdr3_aa: CASSQVPGGQPQHF

v_call: TRBV11-2
clone_size: few
j_call: TRBJ2-7
d_call: TRBD2
cdr3_nt: TGTGCCAGCAGCTCAGCGGGGTTTACCTACGAGCAGTACTTC
cdr3_aa: CASSSAGFTYEQYF

v_call: TRBV7-6
clone_size: NA
j_call: TRBJ1-1
d_call: TRBD1
cdr3_nt: TGTGCCAGCAGCTCCCCGACAGGGGTGAACACTGAAGCTTTCTTT
cdr3_aa: CASSSPTGVNTEAFF

v_call: TRBV4-1
clone_size: NA
j_call: TRBJ1-3
d_call: NA
cdr3_nt: TGCGCCAGCAGCCCCGACAGCCTCTCTGGAAACACCATATATTTT
cdr3_aa: CASSPDSLSGNTIYF

v_call: TRBV18
clone_size: NA
j_call: TRBJ2-1
d_call: TRBD2
cdr3_nt: TGTGCCAGCTCACCACGCGTTAGCGGGGGCCCGAGCTCCTACAATGAGCAGTTCTTC
cdr3_aa: CASSPRVSGGPSSYNEQFF

v_call: TRBV9
clone_size: NA
j_call: TRBJ2-7
d_call: NA
cdr3_nt: TGTGCCAGCAGCACACATCCCCGGGACTTTTCCTACGAGCAGTACTTC
cdr3_aa: CASSTHPRDFSYEQYF

v_call: TRBV29-1
clone_size: NA
j_call: TRBJ2-1
d_call: NA
cdr3_nt: TGCAGCGCAAGCGGTGAGTTCTTC
cdr3_aa: CSASGEFF

v_call: TRBV27
clone_size: NA
j_call: TRBJ1-6
d_call: TRBD1
cdr3_nt: TGTGCCAGCAGTTTATCATATCCCGGGACAGGGAGGTTGAGCTCCTATAATTCACCCCTCCACTTT
cdr3_aa: CASSLSYPGTGRLSSYNSPLHF

v_call: TRBV25-1
clone_size: once
j_call: TRBJ2-7
d_call: TRBD1
cdr3_nt: TGTGCCAGCAGTGGCCCTCAGGGGGCGATCCCCTCCTACGAGCAGTACTTC
cdr3_aa: CASSGPQGAIPSYEQYF

v_call: TRBV7-6
clone_size: once
j_call: TRBJ2-4
d_call: TRBD2
cdr3_nt: TGTGCCAGCAGCCCCTATAGGGTGACTAGCGCGACCTTAGCCAAAAACATTCAGTACTTC
cdr3_aa: CASSPYRVTSATLAKNIQYF

v_call: TRBV5-4
clone_size: NA
j_call: TRBJ1-1
d_call: NA
cdr3_nt: TGTGCCAGCAGCATGCCAGGGGATCGCACTGAAGCTTTCTTT
cdr3_aa: CASSMPGDRTEAFF

v_call: TRBV9
clone_size: NA
j_call: TRBJ2-5
d_call: TRBD2
cdr3_nt: TGTGCCAGCAGCGTAGCGGGAGGGCAAGAGACCCAGTACTTC
cdr3_aa: CASSVAGGQETQYF

v_call: TRBV5-1
clone_size: NA
j_call: TRBJ1-1
d_call: TRBD1
cdr3_nt: TGCGCCAGCAGCCAGACAGGGAGGACTGAAGCTTTCTTT
cdr3_aa: CASSQTGRTEAFF

v_call: TRBV9
clone_size: NA
j_call: TRBJ1-3
d_call: NA
cdr3_nt: TGTGCCAGCAGCGTAGCGGCAGGGGATGGAAACACCATATATTTT
cdr3_aa: CASSVAAGDGNTIYF

v_call: TRBV11-2
clone_size: NA
j_call: TRBJ2-1
d_call: NA
cdr3_nt: TGTGCCAGCAGCTTAGCCCTCCCCGGCAGGCTGGGGAACAATGAGCAGTTCTTC
cdr3_aa: CASSLALPGRLGNNEQFF

v_call: TRBV5-6
clone_size: NA
j_call: TRBJ2-5
d_call: NA
cdr3_nt: TGTGCCAGCAGCTTGTGGCTAGCTGCAGAGACCCAGTACTTC
cdr3_aa: CASSLWLAAETQYF